Each of the 25 T cell receptor beta chains below was sequenced from the same sample in a study of blood T cells in healthy people across ages. Then a second PCR, running roughly 7 to 11 cycles, was carried out with a sample-barcoded 5' primer and a J-beta primer mix. In TCRdb, the 5' RACE reads were re-called with MiXCR into one record per CDR3 protein. In the table there are about 1.6 million distinct CDR3 sequences, about 32% of which are singletons. Specimen: blood. These receptor sequences come from a woman in her twenties or thirties in good health.

In its sample, this clonotype was seen many times. V and J are TRBV10-3 and TRBJ2-1, with 14 bases matching TRBD2. Germline CDR1 reads ENHRY; CDR2 reads SYGVKD. The V and J ends lost 5 bases and 12 bases, in that order; junction bases with no gene match: 18. The length of the CDR3 is 18 residues. The chain's CDR3 is CAISPATSGGARRFVQFF. The CDR3 coding sequence is TGTGCCATCAGTCCGGCGACTAGCGGGGGGGCTCGCAGATTCGTGCAGTTCTTC.

This clonotype was seen once. One junction end does not reproduce the germline sequence, and a read error may be involved. This chain joins TRBV12-3 or TRBV12-4 and TRBJ1-2, with 7 bases that match TRBD1. This CDR3 contains 13 residues. CDR3 amino acids: CACRENSRGGYTF. The CDR3 nucleotides are TGTGCCTGCAGAGAAAACTCCAGGGGGGGCTACACCTTC.

The sample holds many counts of this clonotype. The chain employs TRBV20-1 and TRBJ2-7; D is perhaps TRBD1 (6 bases). V was clipped by 0 bases and J by 7 bases, with 13 bases between them. The CDR3 runs 13 residues. Per the germline V gene, CDR1 is DFQATT and CDR2 is SNEGSKA (reference sequence). CDR3 sequence (DNA): TGCAGTGCTAGAGAGCCGGGACATTTTGAGCAGTACTTC. Protein sequence: CSAREPGHFEQYF.

The V and J genes are TRBV2 and TRBJ1-4; D gene uncertain. The germline gives CDR1 SNHLY, CDR2 FYNNEI. This CDR3 has 15 residues. V gave up 0 bases and J gave up 8 bases, with 13 bases separating them. In DNA form, the CDR3 reads TGTGCCAGCAGTGAAGCGCCTCCACCCTACGAAAAACTGTTTTTT. Protein product: CASSEAPPPYEKLFF.

This clonotype was found a few times. The J gene is TRBJ2-7, the V gene TRBV3-1; 9 nucleotides agree with TRBD1. Losses at the gene ends were 3 bases for V and 1 base for J; bases not matched to a gene: 7. Germline V gene data show CDR1 as LGHDT and CDR2 as YNNKEL (reference sequence). This CDR3 has 16 amino acids. CDR3 amino acids: CASSQRAGTGSYEQYF. The DNA for the CDR3 is TGTGCCAGCAGCCAGAGAGCGGGGACAGGGTCCTACGAGCAGTACTTC.

This chain connects TRBV29-1 to TRBJ2-7, with a tentative D call TRBD2 (5 bases). The CDR3 spans 13 residues. V was trimmed by 4 bases and J by 2 bases, leaving 12 bases between them. The germline CDR1 and CDR2 sequences are SQVTM and ANQGSEA. As DNA, the CDR3 is TGCAGCGTTGTCCCCGGAGGCACCTACGAGCAGTACTTC. Residues: CSVVPGGTYEQYF.

The CDR3 DNA sequence: TGTGCCAGCAGCTTGGAGGTGGGGAAGGAGCAGTACTTC. Amino acids: CASSLEVGKEQYF. The chain combines TRBV5-4 with TRBJ2-4, with D unresolved. Trimming removed 0 bases from V and 13 bases from J, with 14 bases in between. CDR1 and CDR2 from the germline V gene are SGHNT and YYREEE (reference sequence). The CDR3 has 13 amino acids.

A few counts support this clonotype. The V and J genes are TRBV9 and TRBJ2-1; 7 nucleotides match TRBD1. V trimming: 0 bases; J trimming: 5 bases; junction bases outside the gene matches: 8. Germline assignment: CDR1 SGDLS and CDR2 YYNGEE. The CDR3 consists of 16 residues. CDR3 region: CASSVDPGQTNNEQFF. CDR3 coding DNA: TGTGCCAGCAGCGTAGACCCGGGACAGACCAACAATGAGCAGTTCTTC.

The chain joins TRBV3-1 to TRBJ2-7; D uncertain. V lost 1 base to trimming and J lost 5 bases, with 9 bases between them. CDR1 LGHDT and CDR2 YNNKEL come from the germline V gene (reference sequence). The CDR3 extends over 13 amino acids. CDR3 DNA sequence: TGTGCCAGCAGCCAAGCGGATCCGGACGAGCAGTACTTC. It is translated as CASSQADPDEQYF.

The CDR3 region has the DNA TGTGCCAGCAGCTTTGTAGAGATTAGCACAGATACGCAGTATTTT. Translation gives CASSFVEISTDTQYF. The rearrangement links TRBV9 to TRBJ2-3; D gene unclear. Trimming removed 4 bases at V and 0 bases at J, with 12 bases between. The CDR3 runs 15 residues. Germline V gene lookup returns CDR1 SGDLS and CDR2 YYNGEE.

The sample holds many counts of this clonotype. V gene TRBV29-1 combines with J gene TRBJ2-3; possible D gene TRBD1, 6 bases. The CDR3 contains 13 residues. Trimming shortened V by 3 bases and J by 6 bases, and 13 bases separated the two germline ends. CDR1 and CDR2 from the germline V gene are SQVTM and ANQGSEA. This chain's CDR3 is CSVDVRGSDTQYF. CDR3 in DNA: TGCAGCGTTGATGTCAGGGGATCGGATACGCAGTATTTT.

With respect to this clonotype: This could be a read error, since a much larger clone is one nucleotide away. The chain has TRBV9 and TRBJ2-5; TRBD1 matches at 7 bases. J lost 11 bases, V lost 0 bases, and 7 bases had no gene match. The germline V gene has CDR1 SGDLS and CDR2 YYNGEE. The CDR3 runs 13 residues. This CDR3 is CASSVVGGGEQYF. As DNA, the CDR3 is TGTGCCAGCAGCGTAGTAGGGGGCGGAGAGCAGTACTTC.

The chain employs TRBV2 and TRBJ1-2; 8 bases line up with TRBD1. The V segment lost 4 bases and the J segment 10 bases; nucleotides outside the gene matches: 11. The CDR3 spans 14 residues. Germline V gives CDR1 SNHLY, CDR2 FYNNEI. CDR3 DNA: TGTGCCAGCAGTGCCCAGGGGGCCCGCGGGGACTACACCTTC. Amino acid sequence: CASSAQGARGDYTF.

This clonotype was detected a few times. The chain uses TRBV2 and TRBJ2-7; D is perhaps TRBD1 (6 bases). This CDR3 is 14 amino acids long. Trimming pared 8 bases from V and 1 base from J, leaving 15 bases between. Germline lookup yields CDR1 SNHLY and CDR2 FYNNEI. The CDR3 DNA reads as TGTGCCAGCGGCGGACAGTCGTCATCCTACGAGCAGTACTTC. Residues: CASGGQSSSYEQYF.

V is TRBV12-3 or TRBV12-4 and J is TRBJ2-1, with TRBD1 as a possible D gene (6 bases). The CDR3 totals 17 residues. V lost 6 bases, J lost 0 bases, and 18 bases lay in between. CDR3 loop: CASSSEGVTSSYNEQFF. In nucleotides, the CDR3 is TGTGCCAGCAGCTCTGAGGGGGTCACGAGCTCCTACAATGAGCAGTTCTTC.

This clonotype was seen only once. A much larger clone differs from this one at a single base, so this may be a read error. This chain uses TRBV28 with TRBJ2-7; 7 bases fit TRBD2. The germline V gene has CDR1 MDHEN and CDR2 SYDVKM. The CDR3 loop spans 15 amino acids. CDR3 sequence reads: CAGSPEGGGYLEQYF. The CDR3 bases are TGTGCCGGCAGTCCCGAGGGCGGGGGATACCTAGAGCAGTACTTC.

This chain connects TRBV6-6 to TRBJ2-5; 10 bases agree with TRBD1. Trimming cost V 6 bases and J 1 base; bases outside gene matches: 5. This CDR3 contains 15 residues. Germline CDR1 reads MNHNY; CDR2 reads SVGAGI (reference sequence). The CDR3 coding sequence is TGTGCCAGCAGCCGGGACAGGGGTCGCCAAGAGACCCAGTACTTC. It yields the protein CASSRDRGRQETQYF.

The V gene is TRBV3-1, the J gene TRBJ2-1, with 9 bases that match TRBD2. Germline V gives CDR1 LGHDT, CDR2 YNNKEL (reference sequence). The CDR3 is 18 residues long. V lost 3 bases, J lost 6 bases, and 15 bases stayed unmatched. CDR3 protein: CASSHLGGVTSGGNEQFF. The CDR3 nucleotides are TGTGCCAGCAGCCACTTGGGGGGGGTGACTAGCGGCGGCAATGAGCAGTTCTTC.

In the case of this clonotype: A read error may be the cause here, since a much bigger clone is one base away. The chain joins TRBV29-1 to TRBJ2-1; 7 nucleotides agree with TRBD1. Germline trimming cut 3 bases from V and 5 bases from J; bases unmatched to any gene: 7. The CDR3 consists of 14 residues. Germline assignment: CDR1 SQVTM and CDR2 ANQGSEA. The CDR3, as DNA: TGCAGCGTTGAGGGGACAGAGACGCACAATGAGCAGTTCTTC. Translating gives CSVEGTETHNEQFF.

The J gene is TRBJ2-3, the V gene TRBV29-1; no clear D. Germline CDR1 and CDR2: SQVTM and ANQGSEA. The CDR3 spans 13 residues. The ends were cut back, 0 bases at V and 3 bases at J, with 7 bases in the middle. The CDR3 sequence is CSVEDQGTDTQYF. Written as DNA, the CDR3 is TGCAGCGTTGAAGATCAAGGGACAGATACGCAGTATTTT.

The chain couples TRBV6-6 to TRBJ1-1; maybe TRBD1 (5 bases). CDR3 size: 16 residues. Germline V gives CDR1 MNHNY, CDR2 SVGAGI (reference sequence). Trimming took off 6 bases at V and 1 base at J, with 18 bases between the two ends. The CDR3 reads CASSTTGRGTNTEAFF. In nucleotides, the CDR3 is TGTGCCAGCAGCACAACGGGACGGGGGACGAACACTGAAGCTTTCTTT.

This clonotype was detected only a few times. The rearrangement uses TRBV20-1 and TRBJ2-1; possibly TRBD2 for D (5 bases). The V gene's germline CDR1 is DFQATT and CDR2 SNEGSKA (reference sequence). The ends were cut back, 3 bases at V and 6 bases at J, with 15 bases in the middle. The CDR3 contains 14 residues. As DNA, the CDR3 is TGCAGTGCTAGTTTGTGGGAGTGGTTCAATGAGCAGTTCTTC. This sequence encodes CSASLWEWFNEQFF.

Only a few counts were recorded for this clonotype. The chain has TRBV6-1 and TRBJ2-7; D is perhaps TRBD2 (6 bases). CDR3 length: 17 residues. Germline V CDR1 and CDR2: MNHNS, SASEGT. The germline V and J ends were trimmed by 6 bases and 4 bases, with 25 bases remaining between them. The CDR3: CASSALGTGERWYEQYF. The CDR3 DNA follows: TGTGCCAGCAGCGCGCTAGGGACGGGAGAACGTTGGTACGAGCAGTACTTC.

This rearrangement joins TRBV4-2 to TRBJ1-1, with D unresolved. From germline, CDR1 is LGHNA and CDR2 YNFKEQ. This CDR3 is built from 14 residues. The V gene lost 4 bases and the J gene lost 6 bases, with 15 bases spanning the gap. CDR3 amino acids: CASSRVGSGAEAFF. The CDR3 DNA follows: TGTGCCAGCAGCCGAGTAGGATCAGGTGCTGAAGCTTTCTTT.

The chain combines TRBV9 with TRBJ1-2; D call uncertain. The CDR3 is made up of 16 amino acids. The germline V gene encodes CDR1 SGDLS and CDR2 YYNGEE. The V end was cut by 0 bases, the J end by 7 bases, with 19 bases between. This CDR3 is CASSVANQAGQGGYTF. The CDR3 DNA sequence: TGTGCCAGCAGCGTAGCTAACCAGGCAGGTCAAGGTGGCTACACCTTC.